The entry below gives a single T cell receptor beta chain sequence along with its context. This specimen belongs to a study of blood T cell repertoires in COVID-19. Looking at the study overall: Acute and convalescent COVID-19 samples came from the United States, Italy and Spain. Sources were T cells, B-cell-depleted T cells, or PBMCs; the material itself was cDNA or gDNA.

All enrollees were about 18 to 89 years old and from approximately 25 US areas. Cohort assignment relied on participant-reported clinical history. Clones were read by immunoSEQ multiplex PCR, and TCRdb kept only the in-frame ones, dropping some. The sample records some 150,000 clones, roughly 90% being singletons. The clonotype comes from a woman aged 25 to 39 with acute COVID-19. The sample consisted of PBMCs or T cells enriched from blood (not recorded which).

CDR3 coding DNA: TGTGCCAGCAGTTTATCCGGGGGGACTCCTTCTGGAAACACCATATATTTT. This gives the protein CASSLSGGTPSGNTIYF. This sequence joins TRBV28 and TRBJ1-3, with D maybe TRBD1 (5 bases). Trimming pared 1 base from V and 1 base from J, leaving 14 bases between. The CDR3 is 17 residues long. Germline loops: CDR1 MDHEN, CDR2 SYDVKM.